The 18 T cell receptor beta chains given below trace back to one sample, sequenced in a study of blood T cell repertoires in COVID-19. Libraries were prepared by immunoSEQ multiplex PCR; TCRdb keeps only in-frame clonotypes and omits some of them. The sample has about 390,000 clones; approximately 87% are singletons. The sequenced material came from PBMCs or T cells enriched from blood (not recorded which). These receptors were obtained from a woman aged 45-59 years who had recovered from COVID-19.

The V gene is TRBV2, the J gene TRBJ2-3; no clear D. With 8 bases removed from V and 4 bases from J, the gap between germline ends came to 16 bases. Germline loops: CDR1 SNHLY, CDR2 FYNNEI. The CDR3 totals 14 residues. Here the CDR3 DNA reads TGTGCCAGCTTAGCAGCTAGGCAAGCAGATACGCAGTATTTT. Translating it yields CASLAARQADTQYF.

This chain connects TRBV2 to TRBJ1-2, with 8 positions matching TRBD1. The germline gives CDR1 SNHLY, CDR2 FYNNEI. CDR3 length: 14 residues. J lost 4 bases, V lost 5 bases, and 6 bases had no gene match. The CDR3 is CASSIGQGGYGYTF. The CDR3 coding sequence is TGTGCCAGCAGTATAGGACAGGGCGGCTATGGCTACACCTTC. Drawing the rest from reference TRBV2 and TRBJ1-2, the complete variable domain is EPEVTQTPSHQVTQMGQEVILRCVPISNHLYFYWYRQILGQKVEFLVSFYNNEISEKSEIFDDQFSVERPDGSNFTLKIRSTKLEDSAMYFCASSIGQGGYGYTFGSGTRLTVV.

To note about this clone: Distinct nucleotide sequences in the sample also encode this CDR3. V and J are TRBV5-1 and TRBJ2-7; 7 bases map to TRBD1. The CDR3 is made up of 13 amino acids. Losses at the gene ends were 3 bases for V and 0 bases for J; bases not matched to a gene: 0. The germline V gene has CDR1 SGHRS and CDR2 YFSETQ. CDR3 nucleotide sequence: TGCGCCAGCAGCTGGGACAGCTCCTACGAGCAGTACTTC. This codes for CASSWDSSYEQYF.

The chain couples TRBV25-1 to TRBJ1-1; tentative D call: TRBD1 (6 bases). V shed 2 bases and J shed 6 bases, with 13 bases lying between them. The germline V gene encodes CDR1 MGHDK and CDR2 SYGVNS. This CDR3 comprises 14 residues. CDR3: CASSERGTLPEAFF. The CDR3 DNA sequence: TGTGCCAGCAGTGAAAGAGGGACACTTCCTGAAGCTTTCTTT.

This clone has a handful of counts. The CDR3 protein is CASSGYLSTNEKLFF. CDR3 DNA sequence: TGTGCCAGCAGCGGGTACCTATCAACTAATGAAAAACTGTTTTTT. The chain recombines TRBV6-5 with TRBJ1-4; D not resolved. The germline V gene has CDR1 MNHEY and CDR2 SVGAGI. The CDR3 has 15 amino acids. The V gene lost 6 bases and the J gene lost 0 bases, with 11 bases spanning the gap.

The chain employs TRBV28 and TRBJ1-5, with a tentative D call TRBD1 (6 bases). Per the germline V gene, CDR1 is MDHEN and CDR2 is SYDVKM. CDR3 length equals 16 residues. Trimming removed 4 bases from V and 0 bases from J, with 13 bases in between. For the CDR3, the DNA is TGTGCCAGCAGTTCCCACCCAGGGGTTAGCAATCAGCCCCAGCATTTT. Its translation is CASSSHPGVSNQPQHF.

The chain uses TRBV9 and TRBJ1-2, with 7 bases that match TRBD1. The J segment lost 7 bases and the V segment lost 0 bases, leaving 9 bases of the junction unmatched. Per germline, CDR1 SGDLS and CDR2 YYNGEE. The length of the CDR3 is 15 residues. The CDR3 DNA follows: TGTGCCAGCAGCGTAGGGGGCCTGGGGACAGTTGGCTACACCTTC. This encodes CASSVGGLGTVGYTF. The full variable domain, rest sourced from reference TRBV9 and TRBJ1-2, is DSGVTQTPKHLITATGQRVTLRCSPRSGDLSVYWYQQSLDQGLQFLIQYYNGEERAKGNILERFSAQQFPDLHSELNLSSLELGDSALYFCASSVGGLGTVGYTFGSGTRLTVV.

The rearrangement links TRBV18 to TRBJ1-1; D not resolved. V lost 1 base and J lost 4, with 10 bases in between. From germline, CDR1 is KGHSH and CDR2 LQKENI. The CDR3 runs 14 residues. In nucleotides, the CDR3 is TGTGCCAGCTCACCACTTCGTGGAGGCACTGAAGCTTTCTTT. This gives the protein CASSPLRGGTEAFF. Supplemented by reference TRBV18 and TRBJ1-1, the full variable domain reads NAGVMQNPRHLVRRRGQEARLRCSPMKGHSHVYWYRQLPEEGLKFMVYLQKENIIDESGMPKERFSAEFPKEGPSILRIQQVVRGDSAAYFCASSPLRGGTEAFFGQGTRLTVV.

The chain recombines TRBV11-3 with TRBJ2-5; 8 bases line up with TRBD2. CDR1 is SGHNT, CDR2 YENEEA, per germline. V was clipped by 2 bases and J by 4 bases; unmatched bases: 6. The CDR3 covers 15 residues. The CDR3 loop is CASSLFGGAGETQYF. The CDR3, as DNA: TGTGCCAGCAGCTTATTCGGGGGGGCTGGAGAGACCCAGTACTTC.

The rearrangement joins TRBV5-1 to TRBJ1-1; D remains ambiguous. V was cut by 7 bases and J by 1 base, with 14 bases left in between. The CDR3 covers 14 residues. Germline V gives CDR1 SGHRS, CDR2 YFSETQ. The CDR3 DNA is TGCGCCAGCGGGGATGGAGGAGCGAACACTGAAGCTTTCTTT. It codes for CASGDGGANTEAFF.

The chain combines TRBV27 with TRBJ1-6; TRBD1 might be the D (5 bases). From germline, CDR1 is MNHEY and CDR2 SMNVEV (reference sequence). The CDR3 is 18 amino acids. Trimming left V 4 bases short and J 2 bases short, with 18 bases between. Here the CDR3 DNA reads TGTGCCAGCAGTTCCGACCTCGGGGGGGTGCCCTATAATTCACCCCTCCACTTT. Translation: CASSSDLGGVPYNSPLHF.

The CDR3: CASSLIRGSDTYEQYF. Written as DNA, the CDR3 is TGTGCCAGCAGCTTAATCAGGGGCAGCGATACCTACGAGCAGTACTTC. The genes are TRBV11-2 and TRBJ2-7, with D possibly being TRBD1 (6 bases). Germline CDR1 is SGHAT and CDR2 is FQNNGV. The ends were cut back, 2 bases at V and 2 bases at J, with 16 bases in the middle. The CDR3 has 16 residues.

The J gene is TRBJ1-5, the V gene TRBV28, with D unclear. Germline V lookup: CDR1 MDHEN, CDR2 SYDVKM. V lost 6 bases and J lost 5, with 20 bases in between. The CDR3 is made up of 16 amino acids. This CDR3 is CASSLGVFRHDQPQHF. CDR3 nucleotides: TGTGCCAGCAGCCTAGGAGTATTTAGGCACGATCAGCCCCAGCATTTT.

The chain combines TRBV19 with TRBJ2-3; the match to TRBD1 covers 7 bases. The germline V gene encodes CDR1 LNHDA and CDR2 SQIVND (reference sequence). The V segment lost 8 bases and the J segment 0 bases; nucleotides outside the gene matches: 8. This CDR3 is built from 15 residues. CDR3 coding DNA: TGTGCCAGTGCCAGGGGGTCAGGCAGCACAGATACGCAGTATTTT. It yields the protein CASARGSGSTDTQYF.

The chain carries TRBV3-1 (or the pseudogene TRBV3-2) and TRBJ2-7; D is possibly TRBD1 (6 bases). Germline V gives CDR1 LGHDT, CDR2 YNNKEL (reference sequence). V was shortened by 1 base and J by 11 bases, with 15 bases between the two germline ends. This CDR3 contains 13 residues. CDR3 sequence (DNA): TGTGCCAGCAGCCAAGGATCAGGGGCTAAGGAGTACTTC. The encoded protein is CASSQGSGAKEYF.

This rearrangement joins TRBV5-5 to TRBJ1-1, with D possibly TRBD1 on 6 matching bases. Germline V gene lookup returns CDR1 SGHKS and CDR2 YYEKEE (reference sequence). This CDR3 has 13 amino acids. Trimming stripped 0 bases from V and 4 bases from J, with 7 bases between. CDR3 DNA: TGTGCCAGCAGCTTGGGCAGGGGCACTGAAGCTTTCTTT. Translation gives CASSLGRGTEAFF.

The sample holds a few counts of this clone. The chain uses TRBV6-5 and TRBJ1-2; 10 bases agree with TRBD1. The germline CDR1 and CDR2 sequences are MNHEY and SVGAGI. CDR3 length equals 13 residues. V lost 6 bases, J lost 7 bases, and 5 bases stayed unmatched. CDR3 DNA: TGTGCCAGCAGAACGACAGGGGGCGGTGGCTACACCTTC. This sequence encodes CASRTTGGGGYTF.

The chain recombines TRBV6-5 with TRBJ1-4; maybe TRBD1 (6 bases). The CDR3 totals 15 residues. The germline V gene encodes CDR1 MNHEY and CDR2 SVGAGI. Trimming removed 4 bases from V and 7 bases from J, with 16 bases in between. The CDR3 reads CASSSGQLLREKLFF. In DNA form, the CDR3 reads TGTGCCAGCAGTTCGGGACAACTTTTGCGTGAAAAACTGTTTTTT.